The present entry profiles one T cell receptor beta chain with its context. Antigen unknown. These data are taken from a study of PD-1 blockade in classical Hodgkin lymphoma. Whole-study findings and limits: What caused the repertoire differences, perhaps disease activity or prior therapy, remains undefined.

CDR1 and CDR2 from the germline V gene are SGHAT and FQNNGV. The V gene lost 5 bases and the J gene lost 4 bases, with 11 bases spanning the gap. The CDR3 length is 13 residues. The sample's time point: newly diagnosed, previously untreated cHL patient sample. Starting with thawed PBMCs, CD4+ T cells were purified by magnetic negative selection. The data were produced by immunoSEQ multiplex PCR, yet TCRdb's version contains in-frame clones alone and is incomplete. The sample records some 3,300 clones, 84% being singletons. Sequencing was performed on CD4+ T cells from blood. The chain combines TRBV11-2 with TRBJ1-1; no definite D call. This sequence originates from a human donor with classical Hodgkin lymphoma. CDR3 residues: CASSPSGSTEAFF. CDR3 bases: TGTGCCAGCAGCCCGTCTGGAAGCACTGAAGCTTTCTTT.